Listed below are T cell receptor beta chains from one sample, sequenced in a study of blood T cell repertoires in COVID-19. Generated by immunoSEQ multiplex PCR, the TCRdb table keeps only in-frame clones and is missing some. Here the sample spans roughly 310,000 clones, almost 90% being singletons. Sequenced sample: peripheral blood. Receptors were obtained from a woman under 40 with COVID-19, enrolled during active disease. The CDR3 runs from the conserved cysteine through the conserved F or W. D genes are given only for firm matches. Part of the rows lack a size; the others show once, few, many or a class for expanded clones.

clone_size: NA; d_call: NA; j_call: TRBJ2-7; v_call: TRBV11-2; cdr3_nt: TGTGCCAGCAGCCTCCCTTCCTACGAGCAGTACTTC; cdr3_aa: CASSLPSYEQYF
clone_size: NA; d_call: NA; j_call: TRBJ2-2; v_call: TRBV3-1/TRBV3-2; cdr3_nt: TGTGCCAGCAGCCAAGGCGCGGTAGCCGGGGAGCTGTTTTTT; cdr3_aa: CASSQGAVAGELFF
clone_size: NA; d_call: NA; j_call: TRBJ2-5; v_call: TRBV30; cdr3_nt: TGTGCCTGGAGTGGGACAGTCTTCCGGGAGACCCAGTACTTC; cdr3_aa: CAWSGTVFRETQYF
clone_size: NA; d_call: NA; j_call: TRBJ2-7; v_call: TRBV30; cdr3_nt: TGTGCCTGGACACGTCTAGTTACCTACGAGCAGTACTTC; cdr3_aa: CAWTRLVTYEQYF
clone_size: NA; d_call: TRBD2; j_call: TRBJ2-7; v_call: TRBV11-2; cdr3_nt: TGTGCCAGCAGCTTAGTCCTACGGGGGGGAGCCTACGAGCAGTACTTC; cdr3_aa: CASSLVLRGGAYEQYF
clone_size: NA; d_call: TRBD1; j_call: TRBJ2-1; v_call: TRBV11-2; cdr3_nt: TGTGCCAGCAGCTTCTCTTCGGGACAGGGTTTCAATGAGCAGTTCTTC; cdr3_aa: CASSFSSGQGFNEQFF
clone_size: NA; d_call: TRBD2; j_call: TRBJ2-1; v_call: TRBV2; cdr3_nt: TGTGCCAGCAGTGAGTCATCGGCTAGCGGGAGAAGAGATGAGCAGTTCTTC; cdr3_aa: CASSESSASGRRDEQFF
clone_size: NA; d_call: NA; j_call: TRBJ2-2; v_call: TRBV29-1; cdr3_nt: TGCAGCGTTGGAAGGGGGAACGGGGAGCTGTTTTTT; cdr3_aa: CSVGRGNGELFF
clone_size: NA; d_call: TRBD1; j_call: TRBJ1-1; v_call: TRBV12-3/TRBV12-4; cdr3_nt: TGTGCCAGCAGCCGACAGGGGTTCACTGAAGCTTTCTTT; cdr3_aa: CASSRQGFTEAFF
clone_size: NA; d_call: TRBD2; j_call: TRBJ2-3; v_call: TRBV30; cdr3_nt: TGTGCCTGGACGATCAGCGGGGGAAGCACAGATACGCAGTATTTT; cdr3_aa: CAWTISGGSTDTQYF
clone_size: NA; d_call: TRBD1; j_call: TRBJ1-3; v_call: TRBV5-4; cdr3_nt: TGTGCCAGCAGCTTTCAACAGGGGTTCTCTGGAAACACCATATATTTT; cdr3_aa: CASSFQQGFSGNTIYF
clone_size: NA; d_call: NA; j_call: TRBJ1-1; v_call: TRBV5-1; cdr3_nt: TGCGCCAGCAGCCCCTCCCGGAATCAGGACACTGAAGCTTTCTTT; cdr3_aa: CASSPSRNQDTEAFF
clone_size: NA; d_call: NA; j_call: TRBJ2-1; v_call: TRBV5-6; cdr3_nt: TGTGCCAGCAGCTTGGTAAGTAGCGGAGGCTCCTACAATGAGCAGTTCTTC; cdr3_aa: CASSLVSSGGSYNEQFF
clone_size: NA; d_call: NA; j_call: TRBJ2-5; v_call: TRBV24-1; cdr3_nt: TGTGCCACCGGGCAGGGGGAGACCCAGTACTTC; cdr3_aa: CATGQGETQYF
clone_size: NA; d_call: NA; j_call: TRBJ2-5; v_call: TRBV12-3/TRBV12-4; cdr3_nt: TGTGCCAGCACAGGGAAGAAAGAGACCCAGTACTTC; cdr3_aa: CASTGKKETQYF
clone_size: NA; d_call: NA; j_call: TRBJ1-1; v_call: TRBV5-1; cdr3_nt: TGCGCCAGCAGCCCAGCGACGACCCCGAACACTGAAGCTTTCTTT; cdr3_aa: CASSPATTPNTEAFF
clone_size: NA; d_call: TRBD1; j_call: TRBJ2-1; v_call: TRBV5-6; cdr3_nt: TGTGCCAGCAGCTTGGATCAGGGACAGGGGGCGAATGAGCAGTTCTTC; cdr3_aa: CASSLDQGQGANEQFF
clone_size: NA; d_call: TRBD2; j_call: TRBJ2-1; v_call: TRBV6-4; cdr3_nt: TGTGCCAGCAGTGCCAGTAGGGCTAGCGGGGACAATGAGCAGTTCTTC; cdr3_aa: CASSASRASGDNEQFF
clone_size: NA; d_call: NA; j_call: TRBJ1-3; v_call: TRBV9; cdr3_nt: TGTGCCAGCAGCGTAGACAGTAACTCTGGAAACACCATATATTTT; cdr3_aa: CASSVDSNSGNTIYF
clone_size: once; d_call: TRBD1; j_call: TRBJ1-1; v_call: TRBV19; cdr3_nt: TGTGCCAGTAGTGCTGACAGGGTCTCGGACACTGAAGCTTTCTTT; cdr3_aa: CASSADRVSDTEAFF
clone_size: NA; d_call: NA; j_call: TRBJ1-6; v_call: TRBV3-1/TRBV3-2; cdr3_nt: TGTGCCAGCAGCCAAGATTGGCGACACTCACCCCTCCACTTT; cdr3_aa: CASSQDWRHSPLHF
clone_size: NA; d_call: TRBD1; j_call: TRBJ2-4; v_call: TRBV5-1; cdr3_nt: TGCGCCAGCACCGTAACAGGGGCAAGTGAGGACATTCAGTACTTC; cdr3_aa: CASTVTGASEDIQYF
clone_size: NA; d_call: TRBD1; j_call: TRBJ2-7; v_call: TRBV28; cdr3_nt: TGTGCCAGCAGTTCGATCGGGACAGGTTCATCCTACGAGCAGTACTTC; cdr3_aa: CASSSIGTGSSYEQYF
clone_size: NA; d_call: NA; j_call: TRBJ2-3; v_call: TRBV4-1; cdr3_nt: TGCGCCAGCAGCCCAGGGTTTAGGGACAACTTAATCGGGCAGGATACGCAGTATTTT; cdr3_aa: CASSPGFRDNLIGQDTQYF
clone_size: NA; d_call: NA; j_call: TRBJ2-1; v_call: TRBV5-4; cdr3_nt: TGTGCCAGCAGCTCGCCAGCGGGCGGGTCCTACAATGAGCAGTTCTTC; cdr3_aa: CASSSPAGGSYNEQFF
clone_size: NA; d_call: NA; j_call: TRBJ2-1; v_call: TRBV11-2; cdr3_nt: TGTGCCAGCAGCTTGGGCAGGGCTCTCAGTGATGAGCAGTTCTTC; cdr3_aa: CASSLGRALSDEQFF
clone_size: NA; d_call: TRBD1; j_call: TRBJ1-5; v_call: TRBV18; cdr3_nt: TGTGCCAGCTCACCACCGGGACAGGCGCTCCCCGGGTGGCCCCAGCATTTT; cdr3_aa: CASSPPGQALPGWPQHF
clone_size: NA; d_call: TRBD2; j_call: TRBJ2-7; v_call: TRBV6-2/TRBV6-3; cdr3_nt: TGTGCCAGCAGTTCGCCGGGACTAGCGGGGTACGAGCAGTACTTC; cdr3_aa: CASSSPGLAGYEQYF
clone_size: few; d_call: TRBD2; j_call: TRBJ2-3; v_call: TRBV28; cdr3_nt: TGTGCCAGCAGTTTATCCGTGGGACTATCCGACACAGATACGCAGTATTTT; cdr3_aa: CASSLSVGLSDTDTQYF
clone_size: NA; d_call: NA; j_call: TRBJ2-3; v_call: TRBV5-5; cdr3_nt: TGTGCCAGCAGCTTGCTCACAGATACGCAGTATTTT; cdr3_aa: CASSLLTDTQYF
clone_size: NA; d_call: NA; j_call: TRBJ1-2; v_call: TRBV6-5; cdr3_nt: TGTGCCAGCAGTTACACGCCCGGTGAGGGTAACTATGGCTACACCTTC; cdr3_aa: CASSYTPGEGNYGYTF
clone_size: NA; d_call: TRBD1; j_call: TRBJ2-7; v_call: TRBV7-9; cdr3_nt: TGTGCCAGCAGCCCCCAAACGACAGGGCTCTACGAGCAGTACTTC; cdr3_aa: CASSPQTTGLYEQYF
clone_size: NA; d_call: NA; j_call: TRBJ2-2; v_call: TRBV7-2; cdr3_nt: TGTGCCAGCAGCCCCTTGTCCTCGAACACCGGGGAGCTGTTTTTT; cdr3_aa: CASSPLSSNTGELFF
clone_size: NA; d_call: NA; j_call: TRBJ1-2; v_call: TRBV28; cdr3_nt: TGTGCCAGCAGTTTAGGGGGCAGGGCTAGATATGGCTACACCTTC; cdr3_aa: CASSLGGRARYGYTF
clone_size: NA; d_call: NA; j_call: TRBJ1-3; v_call: TRBV9; cdr3_nt: TGTGCCAGCAGCGACCTAGGAGCTGGAAACACCATATATTTT; cdr3_aa: CASSDLGAGNTIYF
clone_size: NA; d_call: NA; j_call: TRBJ2-6; v_call: TRBV11-2; cdr3_nt: TGTGCCAGCAGCTACCCCGGGACCCGGGAGAGCTCTGGGGCCAACGTCCTGACTTTC; cdr3_aa: CASSYPGTRESSGANVLTF
clone_size: NA; d_call: NA; j_call: TRBJ2-5; v_call: TRBV6-5; cdr3_nt: TGTGCCAGCAGTATGAGAATGGGAGAGTGGGAGACCCAGTACTTC; cdr3_aa: CASSMRMGEWETQYF